Listed below are T cell receptor beta chains from one sample, sequenced in a study of T cell changes during pregnancy in multiple sclerosis. Method: immunoSEQ multiplex PCR; TCRdb's copy keeps in-frame clones and lacks some. The sample includes 60,000 to 65,000 clones, roughly 92% of them seen just once. Specimen: peripheral blood, collected in the second trimester of pregnancy. Source of these receptors: a female donor with multiple sclerosis, enrolled in a pregnancy study. The CDR3 runs from the conserved cysteine through the conserved F or W. D genes are given only for firm matches. The size entry is marked missing in some rows and otherwise reads once, few, many or a size class.

j_call d_call v_call clone_size cdr3_nt cdr3_aa
TRBJ2-1 TRBD2 TRBV5-1 NA TGCGCCAGCAGCTTTATGCTAGCGGATAATGAGCAGTTCTTC CASSFMLADNEQFF
TRBJ1-6 NA TRBV12-5 once TGTGCTAGTGCTTCGGGTCTTTCACCCCTCCACTTT CASASGLSPLHF
TRBJ2-3 NA TRBV6-4 NA TGTGCCAGCAGTGACGGGAGCCCCACAGATACGCAGTATTTT CASSDGSPTDTQYF
TRBJ2-5 TRBD2 TRBV4-2 NA TGTGCCAGCAGCCAAGCCCTTAGCGGGAGAGGTGTAGAGACCCAGTACTTC CASSQALSGRGVETQYF
TRBJ2-7 NA TRBV2 NA TGTGCCAGCTCGTGGGAGAGCTCCTACGAGCAGTACTTC CASSWESSYEQYF
TRBJ2-7 NA TRBV7-9 NA TGTGCCAGCAGCTTAAGGCGGTCAGGGGACGACGAGCAGTACTTC CASSLRRSGDDEQYF
TRBJ2-1 NA TRBV7-2 NA TGTGCCAGCATCGGTTACTCCTACAATGAGCAGTTCTTC CASIGYSYNEQFF
TRBJ2-7 TRBD1 TRBV4-2 NA TGTGCCAGCAGCCAGGGGGGGGACAGGGGCTACGAGCAGTACTTC CASSQGGDRGYEQYF
TRBJ2-5 NA TRBV18 NA TGTGCCAGCTCCCTAATACAGGGTACGAACATCCAAGAGACCCAGTACTTC CASSLIQGTNIQETQYF
TRBJ2-1 TRBD2 TRBV5-1 once TGCGCCAGCAGCCAAACCGGGACTAGCGGTATGGGTGAGCAGTTCTTC CASSQTGTSGMGEQFF
TRBJ1-2 NA TRBV5-1 NA TGCGCCAGCAGCTCTGGGGCGGTGAGGCTTGGTGGCTACACCTTC CASSSGAVRLGGYTF
TRBJ2-1 NA TRBV1 NA TGCACCAGCAATAGGAGGTTCTCCTACAATGAGCAGTTCTTC CTSNRRFSYNEQFF
TRBJ2-3 TRBD2 TRBV10-3 NA TGTGCCATCAGTGACCCGTTAGCGGGAGGGCCAGATACGCAGTATTTT CAISDPLAGGPDTQYF
TRBJ2-1 NA TRBV10-1 NA TGCGCCAGCAGAGGGGATGGGTCCTACAATGAGCAGTTCTTC CASRGDGSYNEQFF
TRBJ1-1 NA TRBV6-1 NA TGTGCCAGCAGGCCCTTCGGGGTGAACACTGAAGCTTTCTTT CASRPFGVNTEAFF
TRBJ2-7 NA TRBV19 NA TGTGCCAGTAGTGTTCAGGTTAACTCCTACGAGCAGTACTTC CASSVQVNSYEQYF